This TCR beta chain was sequenced during a study of CD8 T cells in ankylosing spondylitis. Construction of TCR beta libraries was performed using quantitative 5'-RACE with molecular barcodes. Using its own MiXCR run on the 5' RACE reads, TCRdb lists one record per CDR3 protein. There are around 440,000 distinct CDR3 sequences in the sample; roughly 17% occur only once, and over 0.9% lies in the top ten. This CDR3 region has 15 residues. V shed 1 base and J shed 0 bases, with 7 bases lying between them. This clonotype showed up just once. What it binds is unknown. Study conclusions and caveats: There was a TCR beta motif, made of several highly homologous variants, that appeared characteristic of ankylosing spondylitis blood. As for the disease-linked clones, they showed a CD8+ phenotype and occurred at relatively low frequencies in peripheral blood. Earlier reports found some motif variants in synovial fluid and blood in reactive arthritis.

Sequenced material: blood, either unsorted or a sorted T cell fraction (not recorded which). The V call is TRBV12-3 or TRBV12-4, the J call TRBJ1-3; D is uncertain. The source of this sequence is a male donor with ankylosing spondylitis. The CDR3, as DNA: TGTGCCAGCAGTTTAGACCGGTACTCTGGAAACACCATATATTTT. It codes for CASSLDRYSGNTIYF.